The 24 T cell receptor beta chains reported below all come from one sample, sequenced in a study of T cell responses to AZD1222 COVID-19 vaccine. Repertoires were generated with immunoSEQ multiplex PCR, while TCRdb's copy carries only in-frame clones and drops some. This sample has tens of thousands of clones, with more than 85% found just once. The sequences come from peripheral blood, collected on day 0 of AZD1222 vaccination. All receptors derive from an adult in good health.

CDR3 amino acids: CASSQQAVSNQPQHF. The CDR3 DNA is TGTGCCAGCAGCCAACAAGCGGTTAGCAATCAGCCCCAGCATTTT. This chain connects TRBV7-2 to TRBJ1-5, with D hard to call. Trimming removed 5 bases from V and 0 bases from J, with 11 bases in between. Germline values: CDR1 SGHTA, CDR2 FQGNSA. The CDR3 has 15 residues.

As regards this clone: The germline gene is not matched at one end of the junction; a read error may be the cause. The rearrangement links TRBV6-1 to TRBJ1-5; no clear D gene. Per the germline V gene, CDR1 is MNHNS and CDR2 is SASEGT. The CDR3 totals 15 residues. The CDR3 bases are TGTGCCAGCAGGGAAGAGCCTCATAGCAATCAGCCCCAGCATTTT. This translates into CASREEPHSNQPQHF.

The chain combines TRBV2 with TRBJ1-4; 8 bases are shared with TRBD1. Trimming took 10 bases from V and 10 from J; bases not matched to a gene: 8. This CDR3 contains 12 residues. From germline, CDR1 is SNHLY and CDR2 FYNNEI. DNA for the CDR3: TGTGCCACCATGGGGACAGGTCGAAAACTGTTTTTT. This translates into CATMGTGRKLFF.

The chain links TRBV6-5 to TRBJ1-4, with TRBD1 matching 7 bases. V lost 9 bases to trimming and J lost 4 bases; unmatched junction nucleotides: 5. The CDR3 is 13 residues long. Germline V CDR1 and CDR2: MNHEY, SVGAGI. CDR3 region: CASRGRFNEKLFF. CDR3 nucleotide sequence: TGTGCCAGTAGGGGGCGCTTTAATGAAAAACTGTTTTTT.

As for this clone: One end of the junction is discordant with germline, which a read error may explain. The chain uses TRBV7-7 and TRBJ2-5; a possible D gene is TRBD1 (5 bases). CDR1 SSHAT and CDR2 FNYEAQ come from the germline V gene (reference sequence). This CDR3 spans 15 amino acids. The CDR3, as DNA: TGTGCTAGCAGCTTGTCCCAGGGAAACCAAGAGACCCAGTACTTC. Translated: CASSLSQGNQETQYF.

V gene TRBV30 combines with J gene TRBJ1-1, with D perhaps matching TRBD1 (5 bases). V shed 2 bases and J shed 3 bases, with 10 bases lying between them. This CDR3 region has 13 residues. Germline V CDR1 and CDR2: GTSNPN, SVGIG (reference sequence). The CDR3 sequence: CAWSKEQDTEAFF. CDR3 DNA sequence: TGTGCCTGGAGTAAGGAACAGGACACTGAAGCTTTCTTT.

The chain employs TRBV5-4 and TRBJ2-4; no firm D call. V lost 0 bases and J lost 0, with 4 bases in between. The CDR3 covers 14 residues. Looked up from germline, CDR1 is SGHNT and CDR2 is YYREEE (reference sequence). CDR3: CASSLVGAKNIQYF. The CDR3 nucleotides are TGTGCCAGCAGCTTGGTGGGAGCCAAAAACATTCAGTACTTC. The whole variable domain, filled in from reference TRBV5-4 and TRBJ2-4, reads ETGVTQSPTHLIKTRGQQVTLRCSSQSGHNTVSWYQQALGQGPQFIFQYYREEENGRGNFPPRFSGLQFPNYSSELNVNALELDDSALYLCASSLVGAKNIQYFGAGTRLSVL.

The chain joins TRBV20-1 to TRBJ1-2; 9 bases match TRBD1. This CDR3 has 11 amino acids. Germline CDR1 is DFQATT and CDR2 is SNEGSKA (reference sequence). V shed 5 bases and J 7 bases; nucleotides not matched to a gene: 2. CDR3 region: CSAGTGSGYTF. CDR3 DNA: TGCAGTGCTGGGACAGGGAGTGGCTACACCTTC.

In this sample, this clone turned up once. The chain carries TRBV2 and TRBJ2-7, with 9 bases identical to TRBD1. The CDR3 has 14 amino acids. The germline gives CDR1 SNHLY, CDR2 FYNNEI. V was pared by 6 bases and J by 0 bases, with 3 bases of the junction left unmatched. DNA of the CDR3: TGTGCCAGCAGCCTGACAGGGGGCTCCTACGAGCAGTACTTC. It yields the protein CASSLTGGSYEQYF.

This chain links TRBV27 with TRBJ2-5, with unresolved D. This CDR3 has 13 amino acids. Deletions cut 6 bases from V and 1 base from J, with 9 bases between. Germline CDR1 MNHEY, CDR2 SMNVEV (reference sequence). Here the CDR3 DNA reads TGTGCCAGCAGGGGTGGTAGCCAAGAGACCCAGTACTTC. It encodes CASRGGSQETQYF.

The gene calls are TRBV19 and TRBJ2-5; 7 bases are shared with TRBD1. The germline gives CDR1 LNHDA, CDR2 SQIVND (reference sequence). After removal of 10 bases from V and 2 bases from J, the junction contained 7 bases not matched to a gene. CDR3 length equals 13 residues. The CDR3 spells CATSTGRQETQYF. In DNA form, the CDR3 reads TGTGCCACCTCGACAGGGCGGCAAGAGACCCAGTACTTC.

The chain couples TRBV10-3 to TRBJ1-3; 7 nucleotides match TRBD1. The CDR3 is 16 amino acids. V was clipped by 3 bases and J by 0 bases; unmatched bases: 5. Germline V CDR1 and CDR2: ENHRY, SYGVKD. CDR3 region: CAISDPTGPSGNTIYF. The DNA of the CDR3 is TGTGCCATCAGTGATCCGACAGGGCCCTCTGGAAACACCATATATTTT.

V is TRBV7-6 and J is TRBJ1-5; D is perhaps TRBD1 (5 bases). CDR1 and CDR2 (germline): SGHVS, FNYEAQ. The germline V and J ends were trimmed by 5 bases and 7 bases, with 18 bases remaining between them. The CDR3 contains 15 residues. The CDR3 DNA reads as TGTGCCAGCAGCAAGGATCAGGGTCAGGGCCAGCCCCAGCATTTT. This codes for CASSKDQGQGQPQHF.

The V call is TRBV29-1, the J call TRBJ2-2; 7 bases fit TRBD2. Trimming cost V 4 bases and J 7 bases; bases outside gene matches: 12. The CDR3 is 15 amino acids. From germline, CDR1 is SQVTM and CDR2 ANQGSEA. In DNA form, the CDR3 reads TGCAGCGTTGTCACGTTTGCGGGAGTTAGCGGGGAGCTGTTTTTT. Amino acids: CSVVTFAGVSGELFF.

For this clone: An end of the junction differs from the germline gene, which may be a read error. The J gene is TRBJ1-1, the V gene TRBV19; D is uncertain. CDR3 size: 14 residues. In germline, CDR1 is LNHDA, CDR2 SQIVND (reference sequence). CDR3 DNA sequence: TGTGCCAGTAGCATAGCAGCAATGAACACTGAAGCTTTCTTT. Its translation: CASSIAAMNTEAFF.

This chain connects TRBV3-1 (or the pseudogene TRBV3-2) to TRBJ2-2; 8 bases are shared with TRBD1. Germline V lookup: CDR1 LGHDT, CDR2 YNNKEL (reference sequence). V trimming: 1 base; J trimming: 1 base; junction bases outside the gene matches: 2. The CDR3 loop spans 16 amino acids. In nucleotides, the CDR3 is TGTGCCAGCAGCCAAGGTGGGACAGGGAACACCGGGGAGCTGTTTTTT. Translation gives CASSQGGTGNTGELFF.

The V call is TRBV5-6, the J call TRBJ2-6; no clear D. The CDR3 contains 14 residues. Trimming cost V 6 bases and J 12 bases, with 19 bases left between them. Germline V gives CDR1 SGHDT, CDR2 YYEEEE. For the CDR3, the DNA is TGTGCCAGCAACCGTGGTAGGACCTTAAGCGTCCTGACTTTC. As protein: CASNRGRTLSVLTF.

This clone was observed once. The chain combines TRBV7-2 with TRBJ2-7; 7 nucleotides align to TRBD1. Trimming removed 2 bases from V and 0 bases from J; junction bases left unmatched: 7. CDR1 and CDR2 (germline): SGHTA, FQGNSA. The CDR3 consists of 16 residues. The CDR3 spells CASSLPTGLSSYEQYF. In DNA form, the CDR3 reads TGTGCCAGCAGCTTACCGACAGGGCTGAGCTCCTACGAGCAGTACTTC.

The CDR3 DNA sequence: TGTGCCAGCCAGAGAGGGGTGCGTAATCAGCCCCAGCATTTT. Protein sequence: CASQRGVRNQPQHF. The chain recombines TRBV28 with TRBJ1-5; a possible D gene is TRBD1 (5 bases). CDR1 and CDR2 from the germline V gene are MDHEN and SYDVKM. The ends were cut back, 8 bases at V and 4 bases at J, with 15 bases in the middle. The CDR3 totals 14 residues.

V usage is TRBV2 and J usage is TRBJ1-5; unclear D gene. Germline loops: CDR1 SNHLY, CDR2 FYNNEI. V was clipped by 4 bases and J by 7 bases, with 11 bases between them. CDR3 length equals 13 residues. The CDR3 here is CASSVGSSQPQHF. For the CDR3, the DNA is TGTGCCAGCAGTGTTGGGTCCTCCCAGCCCCAGCATTTT.

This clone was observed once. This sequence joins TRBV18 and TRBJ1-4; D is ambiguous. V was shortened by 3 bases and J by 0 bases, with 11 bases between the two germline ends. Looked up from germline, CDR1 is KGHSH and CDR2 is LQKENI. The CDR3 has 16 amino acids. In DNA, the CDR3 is TGTGCCAGCTCACCGGTCCTGGCAGCAACTAATGAAAAACTGTTTTTT. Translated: CASSPVLAATNEKLFF. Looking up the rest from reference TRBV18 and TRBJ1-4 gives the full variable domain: NAGVMQNPRHLVRRRGQEARLRCSPMKGHSHVYWYRQLPEEGLKFMVYLQKENIIDESGMPKERFSAEFPKEGPSILRIQQVVRGDSAAYFCASSPVLAATNEKLFFGSGTQLSVL.

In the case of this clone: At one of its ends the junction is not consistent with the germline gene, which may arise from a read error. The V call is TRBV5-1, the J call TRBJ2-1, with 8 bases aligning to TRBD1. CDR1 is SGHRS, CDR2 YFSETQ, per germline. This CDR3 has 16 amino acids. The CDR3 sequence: CASSLAGTGGPVVPIF. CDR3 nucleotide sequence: TGCGCCAGCAGCTTGGCTGGGACAGGAGGGCCCGTGGTCCCCATCTTC.

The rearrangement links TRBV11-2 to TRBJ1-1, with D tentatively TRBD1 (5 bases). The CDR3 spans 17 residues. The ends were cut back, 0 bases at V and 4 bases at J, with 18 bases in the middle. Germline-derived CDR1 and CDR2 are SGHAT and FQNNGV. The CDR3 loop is CASSLDISRGRGTEAFF. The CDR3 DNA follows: TGTGCCAGCAGCTTAGATATATCTAGAGGGAGGGGCACTGAAGCTTTCTTT.

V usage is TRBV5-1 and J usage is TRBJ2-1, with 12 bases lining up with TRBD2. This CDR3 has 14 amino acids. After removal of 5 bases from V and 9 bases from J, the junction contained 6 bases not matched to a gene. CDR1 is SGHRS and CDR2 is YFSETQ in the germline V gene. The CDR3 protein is CASRLAGGPGEQFF. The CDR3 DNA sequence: TGCGCCAGCAGGCTAGCGGGGGGGCCCGGTGAGCAGTTCTTC.